These 2 T cell receptor beta chains share one sample of origin, sequenced in a study of OX40 agonist ivuxolimab in advanced cancers. This table comes from immunoSEQ multiplex PCR, and its TCRdb copy is limited to in-frame clones, with some not included. Of roughly 26,000 clones listed, 75% to 80% are singletons. Sample: CD4+ or CD8+ T cells sorted from blood, taken in a trial of the OX40 agonist ivuxolimab. These receptors were obtained from an adult with an advanced solid tumor such as melanoma, head and neck, liver or kidney cancer.

V and J are TRBV4-2 and TRBJ2-7; TRBD1 matches at 7 bases. The CDR3 consists of 14 residues. The J segment lost 4 bases and the V segment lost 4 bases, leaving 7 bases of the junction unmatched. Germline lookup yields CDR1 LGHNA and CDR2 YNFKEQ. CDR3 in amino acids: CASSPGTVDYEQYF. Written as DNA, the CDR3 is TGTGCCAGCAGCCCCGGGACAGTGGATTACGAGCAGTACTTC.

The gene calls are TRBV27 and TRBJ2-2; D unresolved. This CDR3 spans 11 amino acids. V was clipped by 5 bases and J by 5 bases, with 3 bases between them. Germline CDR1 reads MNHEY; CDR2 reads SMNVEV (reference sequence). In nucleotides, the CDR3 is TGTGCCAGCAGTCATACCGGGGAGCTGTTTTTT. Translating it yields CASSHTGELFF.